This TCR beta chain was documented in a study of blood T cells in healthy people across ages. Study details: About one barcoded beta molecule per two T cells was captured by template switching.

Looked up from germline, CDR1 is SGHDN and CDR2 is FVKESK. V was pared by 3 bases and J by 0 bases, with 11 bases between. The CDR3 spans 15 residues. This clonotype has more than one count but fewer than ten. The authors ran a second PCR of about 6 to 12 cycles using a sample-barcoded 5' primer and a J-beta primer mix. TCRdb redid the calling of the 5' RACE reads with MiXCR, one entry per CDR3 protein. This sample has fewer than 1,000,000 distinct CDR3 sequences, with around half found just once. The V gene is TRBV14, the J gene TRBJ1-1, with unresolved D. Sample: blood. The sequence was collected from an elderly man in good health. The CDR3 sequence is CASSQLGGLNTEAFF. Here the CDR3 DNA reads TGTGCCAGCAGCCAGCTCGGTGGACTGAACACTGAAGCTTTCTTT. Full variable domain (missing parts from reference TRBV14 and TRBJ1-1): EAGVTQFPSHSVIEKGQTVTLRCDPISGHDNLYWYRRVMGKEIKFLLHFVKESKQDESGMPNNRFLAERTGGTYSTLKVQPAELEDSGVYFCASSQLGGLNTEAFFGQGTRLTVV.